This paragraph covers one T cell receptor beta chain sequence. The sample originates from a study of blood T cell repertoires in COVID-19. Study summary: Collection of acute and convalescent COVID-19 samples took place in the United States, Italy and Spain. The cDNA or gDNA used as material had been derived from T cells, B-cell-depleted T cells, or PBMCs.

In the original analysis: Estimation of nucleated cell counts was performed using reference gene primer amplification. The repertoire was sequenced with immunoSEQ multiplex PCR; TCRdb's copy has only in-frame clones and lacks some. V and J calls and clone size are given by that table; D and trimming were obtained from the DNA. The table has under 250,000 clones, approximately 84% seen once. The sequenced material came from peripheral blood. This receptor was taken from a man over 45 with acute or convalescent COVID-19.

The chain's CDR3 is CASSHYRGGYTF. CDR3 DNA sequence: TGTGCCAGCAGCCACTACAGGGGTGGCTACACCTTC. The chain carries TRBV3-1 (or the pseudogene TRBV3-2) and TRBJ1-2; 7 bases align to TRBD1. V lost 3 bases to trimming and J lost 7 bases; unmatched junction nucleotides: 2. This CDR3 contains 12 residues. CDR1 LGHDT and CDR2 YNNKEL come from the germline V gene (reference sequence).